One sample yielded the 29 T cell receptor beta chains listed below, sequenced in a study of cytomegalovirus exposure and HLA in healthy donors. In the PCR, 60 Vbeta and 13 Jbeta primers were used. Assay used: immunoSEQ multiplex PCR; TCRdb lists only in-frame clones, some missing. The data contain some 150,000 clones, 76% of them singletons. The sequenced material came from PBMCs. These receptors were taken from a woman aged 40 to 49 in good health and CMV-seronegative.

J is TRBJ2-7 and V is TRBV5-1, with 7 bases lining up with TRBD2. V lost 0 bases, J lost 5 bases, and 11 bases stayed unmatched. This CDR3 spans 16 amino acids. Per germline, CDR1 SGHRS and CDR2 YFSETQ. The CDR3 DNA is TGCGCCAGCAGCTTGGGTAATAGCGGGCCCGGAGACGAGCAGTACTTC. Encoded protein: CASSLGNSGPGDEQYF. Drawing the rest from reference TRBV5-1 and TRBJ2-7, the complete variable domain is KAGVTQTPRYLIKTRGQQVTLSCSPISGHRSVSWYQQTPGQGLQFLFEYFSETQRNKGNFPGRFSGRQFSNSRSEMNVSTLELGDSALYLCASSLGNSGPGDEQYFGPGTRLTVT.

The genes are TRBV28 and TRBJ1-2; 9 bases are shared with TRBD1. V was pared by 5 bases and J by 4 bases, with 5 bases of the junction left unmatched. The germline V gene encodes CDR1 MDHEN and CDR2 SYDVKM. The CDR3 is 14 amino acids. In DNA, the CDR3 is TGTGCCAGCAGTAAAGACAGGGGGAGCTATGGCTACACCTTC. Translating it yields CASSKDRGSYGYTF.

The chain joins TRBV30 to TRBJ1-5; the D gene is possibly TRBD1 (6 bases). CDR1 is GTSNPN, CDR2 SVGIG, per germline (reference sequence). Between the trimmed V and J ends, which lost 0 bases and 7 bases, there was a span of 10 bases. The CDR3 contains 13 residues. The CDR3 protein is CAWSVQGRQPQHF. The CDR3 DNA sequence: TGTGCCTGGAGTGTACAGGGACGGCAGCCCCAGCATTTT.

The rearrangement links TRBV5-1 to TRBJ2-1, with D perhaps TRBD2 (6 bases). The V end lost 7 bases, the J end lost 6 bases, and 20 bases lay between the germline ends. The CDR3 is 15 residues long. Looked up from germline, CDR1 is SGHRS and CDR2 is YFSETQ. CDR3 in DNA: TGCGCCAGCGGCCCCCTAGCGCTCGGTGCCAATGAGCAGTTCTTC. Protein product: CASGPLALGANEQFF.

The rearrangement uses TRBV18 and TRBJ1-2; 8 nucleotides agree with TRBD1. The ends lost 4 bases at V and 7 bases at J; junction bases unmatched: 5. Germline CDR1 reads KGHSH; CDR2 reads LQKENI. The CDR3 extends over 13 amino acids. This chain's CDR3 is CASSLDRAVGYTF. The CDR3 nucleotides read TGTGCCAGCTCACTGGACAGGGCGGTTGGCTACACCTTC.

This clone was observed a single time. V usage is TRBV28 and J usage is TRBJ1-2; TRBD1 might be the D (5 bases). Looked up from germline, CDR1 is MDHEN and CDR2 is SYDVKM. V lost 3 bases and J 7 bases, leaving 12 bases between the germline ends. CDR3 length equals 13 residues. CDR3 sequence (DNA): TGTGCCAGCAGTTTGGACGGGGGATCTGGCTACACCTTC. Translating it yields CASSLDGGSGYTF.

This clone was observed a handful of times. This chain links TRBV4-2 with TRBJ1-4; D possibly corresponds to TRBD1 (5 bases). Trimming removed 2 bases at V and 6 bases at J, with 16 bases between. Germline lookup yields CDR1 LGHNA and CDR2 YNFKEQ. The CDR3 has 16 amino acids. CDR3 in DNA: TGTGCCAGCAGCCAAAACCAGGGAGGTTCAGATGAAAAACTGTTTTTT. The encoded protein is CASSQNQGGSDEKLFF.

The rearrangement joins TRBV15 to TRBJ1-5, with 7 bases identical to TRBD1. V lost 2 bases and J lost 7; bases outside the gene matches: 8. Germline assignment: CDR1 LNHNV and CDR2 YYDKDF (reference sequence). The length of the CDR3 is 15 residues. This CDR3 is CATSRMTGLGQPQHF. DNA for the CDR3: TGTGCCACCAGCAGAATGACAGGGTTGGGCCAGCCCCAGCATTTT. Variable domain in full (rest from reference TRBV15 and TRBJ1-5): DAMVIQNPRYQVTQFGKPVTLSCSQTLNHNVMYWYQQKSSQAPKLLFHYYDKDFNNEADTPDNFQSRRPNTSFCFLDIRSPGLGDTAMYLCATSRMTGLGQPQHFGDGTRLSIL.

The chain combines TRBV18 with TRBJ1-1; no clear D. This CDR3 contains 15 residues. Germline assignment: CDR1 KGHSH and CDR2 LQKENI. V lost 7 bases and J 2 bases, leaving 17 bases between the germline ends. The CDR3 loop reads CASFPRDGINTEAFF. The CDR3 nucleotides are TGTGCCAGCTTCCCCCGGGATGGAATTAACACTGAAGCTTTCTTT.

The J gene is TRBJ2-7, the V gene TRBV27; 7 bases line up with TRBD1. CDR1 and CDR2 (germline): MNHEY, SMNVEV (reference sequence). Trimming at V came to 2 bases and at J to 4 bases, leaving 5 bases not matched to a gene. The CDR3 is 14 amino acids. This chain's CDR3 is CASSLRTGFYEQYF. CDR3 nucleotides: TGTGCCAGCAGTTTACGGACAGGATTTTACGAGCAGTACTTC.

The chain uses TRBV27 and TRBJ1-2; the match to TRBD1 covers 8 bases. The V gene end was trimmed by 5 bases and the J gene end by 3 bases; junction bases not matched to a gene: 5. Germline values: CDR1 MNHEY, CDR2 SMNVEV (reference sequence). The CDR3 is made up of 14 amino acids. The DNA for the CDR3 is TGTGCCAGCAGTGCACAGGGGGTTCACTATGGCTACACCTTC. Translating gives CASSAQGVHYGYTF.

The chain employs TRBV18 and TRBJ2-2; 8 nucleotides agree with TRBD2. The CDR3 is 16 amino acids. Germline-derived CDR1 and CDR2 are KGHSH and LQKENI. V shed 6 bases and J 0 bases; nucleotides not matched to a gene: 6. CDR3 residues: CASSPTSGPNTGELFF. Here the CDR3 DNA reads TGTGCCAGCTCCCCAACTAGCGGTCCGAACACCGGGGAGCTGTTTTTT.

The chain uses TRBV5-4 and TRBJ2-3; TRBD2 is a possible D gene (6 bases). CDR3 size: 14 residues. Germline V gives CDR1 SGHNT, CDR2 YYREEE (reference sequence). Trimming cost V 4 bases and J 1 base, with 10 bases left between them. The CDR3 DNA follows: TGTGCCAGCAGCGCGACTAGTCGCACAGATACGCAGTATTTT. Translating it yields CASSATSRTDTQYF.

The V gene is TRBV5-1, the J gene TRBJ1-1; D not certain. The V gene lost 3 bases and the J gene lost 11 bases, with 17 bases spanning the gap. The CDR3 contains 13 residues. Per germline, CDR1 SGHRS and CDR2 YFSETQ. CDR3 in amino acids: CASSSPGEGVAFF. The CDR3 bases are TGCGCCAGCAGCTCACCCGGGGAAGGTGTGGCTTTCTTT. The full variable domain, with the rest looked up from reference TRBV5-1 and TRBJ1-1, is KAGVTQTPRYLIKTRGQQVTLSCSPISGHRSVSWYQQTPGQGLQFLFEYFSETQRNKGNFPGRFSGRQFSNSRSEMNVSTLELGDSALYLCASSSPGEGVAFFGQGTRLTVV.

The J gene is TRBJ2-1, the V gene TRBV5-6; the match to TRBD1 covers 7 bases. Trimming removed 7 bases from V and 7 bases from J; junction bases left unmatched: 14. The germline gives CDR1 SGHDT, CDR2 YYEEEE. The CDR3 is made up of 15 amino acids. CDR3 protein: CASWLDRPNQNEQFF. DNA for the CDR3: TGTGCCAGCTGGTTGGACAGGCCTAATCAAAATGAGCAGTTCTTC.

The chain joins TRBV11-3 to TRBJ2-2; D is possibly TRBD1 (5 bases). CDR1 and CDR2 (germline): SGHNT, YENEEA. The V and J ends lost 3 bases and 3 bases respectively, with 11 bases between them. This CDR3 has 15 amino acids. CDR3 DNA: TGTGCCAGCAGCTTGTCAGGGTATGACACCGGGGAGCTGTTTTTT. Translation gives CASSLSGYDTGELFF.

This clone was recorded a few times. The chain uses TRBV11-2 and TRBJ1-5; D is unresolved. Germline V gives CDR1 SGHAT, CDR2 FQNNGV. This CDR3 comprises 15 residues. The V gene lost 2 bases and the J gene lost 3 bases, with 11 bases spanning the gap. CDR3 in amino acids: CASSLFAGNNQPQHF. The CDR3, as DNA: TGTGCCAGCAGCTTATTTGCGGGAAACAATCAGCCCCAGCATTTT. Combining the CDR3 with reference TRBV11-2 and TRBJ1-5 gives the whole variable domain EAGVAQSPRYKIIEKRQSVAFWCNPISGHATLYWYQQILGQGPKLLIQFQNNGVVDDSQLPKDRFSAERLKGVDSTLKIQPAKLEDSAVYLCASSLFAGNNQPQHFGDGTRLSIL.

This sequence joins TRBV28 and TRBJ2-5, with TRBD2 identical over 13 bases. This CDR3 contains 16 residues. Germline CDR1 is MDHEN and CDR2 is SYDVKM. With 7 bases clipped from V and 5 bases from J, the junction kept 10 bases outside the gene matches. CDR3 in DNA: TGTGCCAGCACTCTGGGGGGGACTAGCGGGGCGGAGACCCAGTACTTC. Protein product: CASTLGGTSGAETQYF.

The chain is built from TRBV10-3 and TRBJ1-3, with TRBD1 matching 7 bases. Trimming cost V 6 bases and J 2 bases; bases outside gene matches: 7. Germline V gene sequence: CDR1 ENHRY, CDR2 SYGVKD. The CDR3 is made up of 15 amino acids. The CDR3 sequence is CAISTGTVTGNTIYF. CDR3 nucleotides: TGTGCCATCAGCACCGGGACAGTAACTGGAAACACCATATATTTT.

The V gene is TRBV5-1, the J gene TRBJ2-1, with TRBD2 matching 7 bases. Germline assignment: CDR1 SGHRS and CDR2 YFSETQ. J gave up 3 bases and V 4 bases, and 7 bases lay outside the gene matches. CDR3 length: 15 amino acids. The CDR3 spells CASSQTGTIYNEQFF. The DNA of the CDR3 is TGCGCCAGCAGCCAAACCGGGACTATCTACAATGAGCAGTTCTTC.

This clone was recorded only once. CDR3 DNA sequence: TGTGCCATCAGTGAGTCACGAGGGAATAGTAATTCACCCCTCCACTTT. Translation: CAISESRGNSNSPLHF. The genes are TRBV10-3 and TRBJ1-6; D is undetermined. The CDR3 has 16 amino acids. V lost 0 bases and J 6 bases, leaving 12 bases between the germline ends. Per the germline V gene, CDR1 is ENHRY and CDR2 is SYGVKD.

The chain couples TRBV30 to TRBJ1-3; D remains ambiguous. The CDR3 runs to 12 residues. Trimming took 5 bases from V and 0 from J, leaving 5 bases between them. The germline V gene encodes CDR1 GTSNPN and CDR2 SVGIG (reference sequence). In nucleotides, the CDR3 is TGTGCCTGGCAGTCCTCTGGAAACACCATATATTTT. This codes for CAWQSSGNTIYF.

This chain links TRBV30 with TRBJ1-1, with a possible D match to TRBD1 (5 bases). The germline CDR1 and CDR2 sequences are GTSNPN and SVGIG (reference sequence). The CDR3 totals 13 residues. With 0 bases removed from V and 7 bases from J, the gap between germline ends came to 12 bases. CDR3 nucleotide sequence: TGTGCCTGGAGTGTAAACAGGAAACTTGAAGCTTTCTTT. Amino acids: CAWSVNRKLEAFF.

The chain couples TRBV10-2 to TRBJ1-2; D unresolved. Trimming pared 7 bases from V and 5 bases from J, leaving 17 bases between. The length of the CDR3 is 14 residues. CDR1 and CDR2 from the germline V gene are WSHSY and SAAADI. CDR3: CASKVAPGFYGYTF. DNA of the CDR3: TGCGCCAGCAAGGTAGCCCCGGGTTTTTATGGCTACACCTTC.

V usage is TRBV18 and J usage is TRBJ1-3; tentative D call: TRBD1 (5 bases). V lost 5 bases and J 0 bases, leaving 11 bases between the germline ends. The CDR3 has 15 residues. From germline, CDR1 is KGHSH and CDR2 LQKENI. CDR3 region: CASSTGTASGNTIYF. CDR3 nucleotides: TGTGCCAGCTCAACAGGAACAGCCTCTGGAAACACCATATATTTT.

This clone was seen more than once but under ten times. The CDR3 sequence is CASSWRLGNEKLFF. CDR3 nucleotide sequence: TGTGCCAGCAGCTGGAGATTGGGTAATGAAAAACTGTTTTTT. The rearrangement uses TRBV5-6 and TRBJ1-4; no clear D gene. Germline assignment: CDR1 SGHDT and CDR2 YYEEEE. V was trimmed by 3 bases and J by 4 bases, leaving 10 bases between them. The CDR3 sequence is 14 residues long.

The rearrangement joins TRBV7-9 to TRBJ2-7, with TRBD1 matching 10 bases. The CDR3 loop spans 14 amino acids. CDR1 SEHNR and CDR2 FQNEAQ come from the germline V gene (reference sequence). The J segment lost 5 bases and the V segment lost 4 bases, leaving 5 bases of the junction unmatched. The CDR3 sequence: CASSWGQGTNEQYF. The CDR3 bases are TGTGCCAGCAGCTGGGGACAGGGGACGAACGAGCAGTACTTC. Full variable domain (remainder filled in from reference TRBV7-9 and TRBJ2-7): DTGVSQNPRHKITKRGQNVTFRCDPISEHNRLYWYRQTLGQGPEFLTYFQNEAQLEKSRLLSDRFSAERPKGSFSTLEIQRTEQGDSAMYLCASSWGQGTNEQYFGPGTRLTVT.

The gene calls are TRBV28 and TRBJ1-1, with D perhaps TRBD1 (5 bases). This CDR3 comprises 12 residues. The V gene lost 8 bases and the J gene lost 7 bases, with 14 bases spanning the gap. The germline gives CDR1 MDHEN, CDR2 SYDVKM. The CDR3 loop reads CASGTGQFEAFF. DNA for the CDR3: TGTGCCAGCGGAACTGGACAATTTGAAGCTTTCTTT.

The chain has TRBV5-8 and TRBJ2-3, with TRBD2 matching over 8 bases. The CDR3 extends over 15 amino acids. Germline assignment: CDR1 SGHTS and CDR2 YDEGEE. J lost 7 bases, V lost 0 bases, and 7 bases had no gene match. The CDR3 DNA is TGTGCCAGCAGCTTGGCCCGGGGGGGGGTGAATACGCAGTATTTT. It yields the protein CASSLARGGVNTQYF.